The clone carrying this T cell receptor (beta chain) was seen ten or more times. The data originate from a study of T cells after yellow fever vaccination. Looked up from germline, CDR1 is SGHRS and CDR2 is YFSETQ. The CDR3 is 15 residues long. With V trimmed by 4 bases and J by 0 bases, 2 bases remained unmatched. In TCRdb, the 5' RACE reads were re-called with MiXCR into one record per CDR3 protein. Of about 340,000 distinct CDR3 sequences listed, about 4% were seen once; the top ten hold 20% to 25%. This TCR was sampled from a man aged 18 to 30 who received the YFV17D yellow fever vaccine. This specimen was PBMCs, taken 5 days after the yellow fever booster vaccination. The V call is TRBV5-1, the J call TRBJ1-3, with 9 bases lining up with TRBD1. Here the CDR3 DNA reads TGCGCCAGCAGCACGGGACAGGGCTCTGGAAACACCATATATTTT. It specifies CASSTGQGSGNTIYF.